This T cell receptor (beta chain) was observed in a study of shared clonotypes between healthy human individuals. Overall study results and limits: Generally, estimated richness proved larger in naive subsets than it did in memory subsets. Non-shared clonotypes had lower generation probabilities than clonotypes shared by all four sorted-subset donors. Sequencing depth was predicted to influence how clonotypes are shared among donors.

It was CD45RO-negative cells, positively selected for CCR7, that made up naive CD8 cells, with terminally differentiated effector memory CD45RA+ cells excluded. With respect to this clone: Its antigen is unknown.

Assay execution proceeded at the deep level. Clones were sequenced by immunoSEQ multiplex PCR, and TCRdb holds only the in-frame ones, with some missing. The sample has some 2.1 million clones; 90% to 95% are singletons. V was cut by 1 base and J by 5 bases, with 7 bases left in between. Germline V gene sequence: CDR1 SEHNR, CDR2 FQNEAQ (reference sequence). The CDR3 has 13 residues. The sequence came from a man in his late teens or twenties in good health. Some clones in this sample may be carry-over from other donors' samples. Input material: naive CD8+ T cells from PBMCs. The rearrangement links TRBV7-9 to TRBJ2-3, with D unresolved. The CDR3 sequence is CASSLDGLDTQYF. The CDR3 DNA sequence: TGTGCCAGCAGCTTAGACGGCTTAGATACGCAGTATTTT.